This entry describes one T cell receptor beta chain. Antigen specificity is unknown. Unmatched junction bases numbered 9, after V lost 6 bases and J lost 4 bases. The germline V gene has CDR1 MGHDK and CDR2 SYGVNS. The CDR3 has 15 residues. These data originate in a study of PD-L1 blockade in urothelial cancer. Study information: The researchers analyzed blood 3 weeks (second dose) and 6 weeks after treatment start.

Templates that were synthetic TCR analogs were spiked into each PCR. This table comes from immunoSEQ multiplex PCR, and its TCRdb copy is limited to in-frame clones, with some not included. The sample shows under 40,000 clones, over 80% of them seen only once. Study findings and constraints: Better progression-free and overall survival followed lower pretreatment blood clonality.

Source: PBMCs, taken around atezolizumab (anti-PD-L1) treatment. This chain uses TRBV25-1 with TRBJ2-3; 8 nucleotides line up with TRBD2. The source of this sequence is a man aged 50-60 years with urothelial cancer. CDR3 DNA sequence: TGTGCCAGCAGCAACGGGGGGGGAGGGGCAGATACGCAGTATTTT. Amino acids: CASSNGGGGADTQYF.